This T cell receptor (beta chain) was observed in a study of T cell responses to AZD1222 COVID-19 vaccine. Overall study findings and caveats: Unmutated variant regions are reportedly targeted by nearly half of spike-specific TCRs. Donors were chiefly white British, with a greater number of females, and clonal diversity was perhaps underestimated.

TCRdb keeps only in-frame clones here, not all; method: immunoSEQ multiplex PCR. This sample has 65,000 to 90,000 clones, with 88% found just once. A note on this clone: Its specificity is unknown.

The CDR3 runs to 14 residues. The germline gives CDR1 LGHNA, CDR2 YSLEER. Trimming took 0 bases from V and 4 from J, leaving 9 bases between them. The sequence was obtained from an adult in good health. The specimen comprised peripheral blood, sampled on day 0 of AZD1222 vaccination. The rearrangement uses TRBV4-3 and TRBJ1-2; maybe TRBD1 (5 bases). Written as DNA, the CDR3 is TGCGCCAGCAGCCAAGAGGGGACCCTCTATGGCTACACCTTC. Amino acid sequence: CASSQEGTLYGYTF.